Presented here are 15 T cell receptor beta chains from one specimen sequenced in a study of cytomegalovirus exposure and HLA in healthy donors (dated 2017 in TCRdb). Library method: the immunoSEQ multiplex PCR assay. The multiplex PCR relied on a mix of 60 forward primers for TCR Vbeta segments and 13 reverse primers for TCR Jbeta segments. The source is immuneACCESS, and TCRdb retained only in-frame sequences with V and J called. Part of the clones is not carried over; for the studies checked, unresolved V genes explain less than half of this, and the remainder is unexplained. In all, the sample holds about 150,000 clones, and 60% to 85% of those were seen once. The ten largest account for approximately 4% of the sample. Input material: PBMCs. The receptor source for this set is a woman aged 35 to 49 in good health and CMV-seronegative.

J is TRBJ1-4 and V is TRBV4-1; 7 bases agree with TRBD1. Germline V CDR1 and CDR2: MGHRA, YSYEKL. The trim removed 4 bases at V and 5 bases at J, leaving 7 bases unmatched. The CDR3 totals 15 residues. The chain's CDR3 is CASSPEGQTNEKLFF. For the CDR3, the DNA is TGCGCCAGCAGCCCCGAGGGACAGACAAATGAAAAACTGTTTTTT.

A word on this clone: Other DNA sequences within the sample encode an identical CDR3. The CDR3 nucleotides read TGTGCCAGCAGCCTCGGGGGGGAAAAACTGTTTTTT. Translated: CASSLGGEKLFF. V usage is TRBV7-9 and J usage is TRBJ1-4; weak D call: TRBD1 (5 bases). V lost 5 bases to trimming and J lost 8 bases, with 9 bases between them. Germline CDR1 is SEHNR and CDR2 is FQNEAQ (reference sequence). This CDR3 region has 12 residues. Full variable domain (rest looked up from reference TRBV7-9 and TRBJ1-4): DTGVSQNPRHKITKRGQNVTFRCDPISEHNRLYWYRQTLGQGPEFLTYFQNEAQLEKSRLLSDRFSAERPKGSFSTLEIQRTEQGDSAMYLCASSLGGEKLFFGSGTQLSVL.

Only a few counts were recorded for this clone. This chain links TRBV5-1 with TRBJ2-2; D is possibly TRBD1 (5 bases). Germline values: CDR1 SGHRS, CDR2 YFSETQ. V shed 4 bases and J shed 8 bases, with 18 bases lying between them. The CDR3 has 15 amino acids. CDR3 bases: TGCGCCAGCAGCGAAACAGGAGTATCAAGGGGGGAGCTGTTTTTT. Its protein is CASSETGVSRGELFF.

The chain employs TRBV6-6 and TRBJ2-1; the D gene is possibly TRBD2 (5 bases). The CDR3 totals 14 residues. V was cut by 2 bases and J by 6 bases, with 11 bases left in between. Germline loops: CDR1 MNHNY, CDR2 SVGAGI (reference sequence). The CDR3 region is CASSYGLAPNEQFF. In DNA form, the CDR3 reads TGTGCCAGCAGTTACGGGCTAGCTCCCAATGAGCAGTTCTTC.

In its sample, this clone was seen once. The V and J genes are TRBV2 and TRBJ2-7, with TRBD1 matching over 8 bases. The CDR3 length is 14 residues. Germline V gives CDR1 SNHLY, CDR2 FYNNEI. The junction had 8 bases not matched to a gene; V was cut back by 6 bases and J by 4 bases. The CDR3 loop reads CASRGQVAGYEQYF. In nucleotides, the CDR3 is TGTGCCAGCAGGGGACAGGTGGCGGGATACGAGCAGTACTTC. Variable domain in full (rest from reference TRBV2 and TRBJ2-7): EPEVTQTPSHQVTQMGQEVILRCVPISNHLYFYWYRQILGQKVEFLVSFYNNEISEKSEIFDDQFSVERPDGSNFTLKIRSTKLEDSAMYFCASRGQVAGYEQYFGPGTRLTVT.

This clone was seen once. The CDR3 DNA sequence: TGTGCCAGCTGTGGACAACGAGAGGACAATGAGCAGTTCTTC. Its translation: CASCGQREDNEQFF. The rearrangement links TRBV11-3 to TRBJ2-1; D perhaps matches TRBD1 (5 bases). Germline assignment: CDR1 SGHNT and CDR2 YENEEA. The length of the CDR3 is 14 residues. V dropped 8 bases and J dropped 5 bases, with 16 bases sitting between them.

This clone is a singleton in its sample. The chain carries TRBV27 and TRBJ2-1; 8 positions match TRBD1. The CDR3 spans 16 residues. CDR1 and CDR2 from the germline V gene are MNHEY and SMNVEV (reference sequence). Germline trimming cut 5 bases from V and 3 bases from J; bases unmatched to any gene: 9. The CDR3 loop reads CASSLTGTGDYNEQFF. Written as DNA, the CDR3 is TGTGCCAGCAGTCTGACCGGGACAGGAGACTACAATGAGCAGTTCTTC.

The chain employs TRBV28 and TRBJ1-4; maybe TRBD1 (5 bases). The germline V gene has CDR1 MDHEN and CDR2 SYDVKM. This CDR3 comprises 13 residues. Trimming removed 2 bases at V and 12 bases at J, with 13 bases between. The CDR3 coding sequence is TGTGCCAGCAGTTTAGGGGGAGGGGTGGAACTGTTTTTT. It is translated as CASSLGGGVELFF. The full variable domain, its missing parts supplied by reference TRBV28 and TRBJ1-4, is DVKVTQSSRYLVKRTGEKVFLECVQDMDHENMFWYRQDPGLGLRLIYFSYDVKMKEKGDIPEGYSVSREKKERFSLILESASTNQTSMYLCASSLGGGVELFFGSGTQLSVL.

The CDR3 is CASSPGGTGARTQYF. Written as DNA, the CDR3 is TGCGCCAGCAGCCCCGGAGGGACAGGGGCCCGGACCCAGTACTTC. The rearrangement links TRBV10-1 to TRBJ2-5; 10 bases match TRBD1. The V gene's germline CDR1 is WNHNN and CDR2 SYGVQD (reference sequence). This CDR3 has 15 amino acids. V trimming: 6 bases; J trimming: 7 bases; junction bases outside the gene matches: 11.

The chain couples TRBV2 to TRBJ1-5; D might be TRBD1 (6 bases). Trimming left V 3 bases short and J 1 base short, with 10 bases between. The CDR3 spans 15 residues. The V gene's germline CDR1 is SNHLY and CDR2 FYNNEI. The CDR3 sequence: CASSEYGGSNQPQHF. In DNA, the CDR3 is TGTGCCAGCAGTGAGTATGGGGGCAGCAATCAGCCCCAGCATTTT. Full variable domain (missing parts from reference TRBV2 and TRBJ1-5): EPEVTQTPSHQVTQMGQEVILRCVPISNHLYFYWYRQILGQKVEFLVSFYNNEISEKSEIFDDQFSVERPDGSNFTLKIRSTKLEDSAMYFCASSEYGGSNQPQHFGDGTRLSIL.

J is TRBJ2-7 and V is TRBV4-1; TRBD1 agrees at 7 bases. This CDR3 is 15 amino acids long. Unmatched junction bases numbered 9, after V lost 4 bases and J lost 3 bases. The germline gives CDR1 MGHRA, CDR2 YSYEKL. DNA for the CDR3: TGCGCCAGCAGCCTACACCCGGGACAGAGCTACGAGCAGTACTTC. It yields the protein CASSLHPGQSYEQYF.

CDR3 bases: TGTGCCATCAGTGAGTCGGGGGCGGAGACCCAGTACTTC. Protein product: CAISESGAETQYF. This chain joins TRBV10-3 and TRBJ2-5, with D perhaps TRBD1 (6 bases). The germline CDR1 and CDR2 sequences are ENHRY and SYGVKD. The germline V and J ends were trimmed by 0 bases and 5 bases, with 7 bases remaining between them. CDR3 length: 13 amino acids.

This clone has more than one count but fewer than ten. This chain joins TRBV29-1 and TRBJ2-2, with TRBD2 matching 10 bases. The length of the CDR3 is 14 residues. In germline, CDR1 is SQVTM, CDR2 ANQGSEA. V lost 7 bases, J lost 6 bases, and 8 bases stayed unmatched. The CDR3 DNA is TGCAGCGCTCGAACTAGCGGGATGGCCGGGGAGCTGTTTTTT. It translates to CSARTSGMAGELFF.

The chain recombines TRBV11-3 with TRBJ1-1, with TRBD1 matching over 12 bases. V was clipped by 4 bases and J by 10 bases; unmatched bases: 10. This CDR3 has 15 amino acids. Germline V gives CDR1 SGHNT, CDR2 YENEEA. CDR3 sequence: CASSSAGQGASGAFF. As DNA, the CDR3 is TGTGCCAGCAGCTCCGCGGGACAGGGGGCCAGTGGAGCTTTCTTT.

This clone was counted only a few times. The rearrangement uses TRBV5-1 and TRBJ2-1, with 9 bases aligning to TRBD1. The trim removed 4 bases at V and 11 bases at J, leaving 10 bases unmatched. The germline CDR1 and CDR2 sequences are SGHRS and YFSETQ. There are 14 residues in the CDR3. CDR3: CASSRSRDREQQFF. The CDR3 coding sequence is TGCGCCAGCAGCAGGTCCCGGGACAGGGAACAGCAGTTCTTC.